This T cell receptor (beta chain) was sequenced in a study of blood T cells in healthy people across ages. General observations from the study: Considered underestimates were the diversity estimates obtained from one million T cells. Donors of long life had a larger count of naive CD4+ cells and greater diversity than aged donors.

This clonotype has a handful of counts. Antigen: not known. Germline CDR1 and CDR2: SGHTA and FQGNSA. The V end lost 4 bases, the J end lost 11 bases, and 22 bases lay between the germline ends. This CDR3 comprises 15 residues. The second PCR ran roughly 7 to 12 cycles with a sample-barcoded 5' primer and J-beta primers. Each CDR3 protein is one row after TCRdb ran MiXCR on the 5' RACE reads. The table has approximately 2,000,000 distinct CDR3 sequences, about two fifths seen once. Researchers report isolating at least 7 million PBMCs per sample. The sequencing input was blood. The clonotype was recovered from a human donor in good health. The rearrangement joins TRBV7-2 to TRBJ2-3; D is possibly TRBD2 (5 bases). The CDR3 DNA is TGTGCCAGCAGCTCGATACTAGGGCCCTATTACGAGCAGTATTTT. Translation gives CASSSILGPYYEQYF.